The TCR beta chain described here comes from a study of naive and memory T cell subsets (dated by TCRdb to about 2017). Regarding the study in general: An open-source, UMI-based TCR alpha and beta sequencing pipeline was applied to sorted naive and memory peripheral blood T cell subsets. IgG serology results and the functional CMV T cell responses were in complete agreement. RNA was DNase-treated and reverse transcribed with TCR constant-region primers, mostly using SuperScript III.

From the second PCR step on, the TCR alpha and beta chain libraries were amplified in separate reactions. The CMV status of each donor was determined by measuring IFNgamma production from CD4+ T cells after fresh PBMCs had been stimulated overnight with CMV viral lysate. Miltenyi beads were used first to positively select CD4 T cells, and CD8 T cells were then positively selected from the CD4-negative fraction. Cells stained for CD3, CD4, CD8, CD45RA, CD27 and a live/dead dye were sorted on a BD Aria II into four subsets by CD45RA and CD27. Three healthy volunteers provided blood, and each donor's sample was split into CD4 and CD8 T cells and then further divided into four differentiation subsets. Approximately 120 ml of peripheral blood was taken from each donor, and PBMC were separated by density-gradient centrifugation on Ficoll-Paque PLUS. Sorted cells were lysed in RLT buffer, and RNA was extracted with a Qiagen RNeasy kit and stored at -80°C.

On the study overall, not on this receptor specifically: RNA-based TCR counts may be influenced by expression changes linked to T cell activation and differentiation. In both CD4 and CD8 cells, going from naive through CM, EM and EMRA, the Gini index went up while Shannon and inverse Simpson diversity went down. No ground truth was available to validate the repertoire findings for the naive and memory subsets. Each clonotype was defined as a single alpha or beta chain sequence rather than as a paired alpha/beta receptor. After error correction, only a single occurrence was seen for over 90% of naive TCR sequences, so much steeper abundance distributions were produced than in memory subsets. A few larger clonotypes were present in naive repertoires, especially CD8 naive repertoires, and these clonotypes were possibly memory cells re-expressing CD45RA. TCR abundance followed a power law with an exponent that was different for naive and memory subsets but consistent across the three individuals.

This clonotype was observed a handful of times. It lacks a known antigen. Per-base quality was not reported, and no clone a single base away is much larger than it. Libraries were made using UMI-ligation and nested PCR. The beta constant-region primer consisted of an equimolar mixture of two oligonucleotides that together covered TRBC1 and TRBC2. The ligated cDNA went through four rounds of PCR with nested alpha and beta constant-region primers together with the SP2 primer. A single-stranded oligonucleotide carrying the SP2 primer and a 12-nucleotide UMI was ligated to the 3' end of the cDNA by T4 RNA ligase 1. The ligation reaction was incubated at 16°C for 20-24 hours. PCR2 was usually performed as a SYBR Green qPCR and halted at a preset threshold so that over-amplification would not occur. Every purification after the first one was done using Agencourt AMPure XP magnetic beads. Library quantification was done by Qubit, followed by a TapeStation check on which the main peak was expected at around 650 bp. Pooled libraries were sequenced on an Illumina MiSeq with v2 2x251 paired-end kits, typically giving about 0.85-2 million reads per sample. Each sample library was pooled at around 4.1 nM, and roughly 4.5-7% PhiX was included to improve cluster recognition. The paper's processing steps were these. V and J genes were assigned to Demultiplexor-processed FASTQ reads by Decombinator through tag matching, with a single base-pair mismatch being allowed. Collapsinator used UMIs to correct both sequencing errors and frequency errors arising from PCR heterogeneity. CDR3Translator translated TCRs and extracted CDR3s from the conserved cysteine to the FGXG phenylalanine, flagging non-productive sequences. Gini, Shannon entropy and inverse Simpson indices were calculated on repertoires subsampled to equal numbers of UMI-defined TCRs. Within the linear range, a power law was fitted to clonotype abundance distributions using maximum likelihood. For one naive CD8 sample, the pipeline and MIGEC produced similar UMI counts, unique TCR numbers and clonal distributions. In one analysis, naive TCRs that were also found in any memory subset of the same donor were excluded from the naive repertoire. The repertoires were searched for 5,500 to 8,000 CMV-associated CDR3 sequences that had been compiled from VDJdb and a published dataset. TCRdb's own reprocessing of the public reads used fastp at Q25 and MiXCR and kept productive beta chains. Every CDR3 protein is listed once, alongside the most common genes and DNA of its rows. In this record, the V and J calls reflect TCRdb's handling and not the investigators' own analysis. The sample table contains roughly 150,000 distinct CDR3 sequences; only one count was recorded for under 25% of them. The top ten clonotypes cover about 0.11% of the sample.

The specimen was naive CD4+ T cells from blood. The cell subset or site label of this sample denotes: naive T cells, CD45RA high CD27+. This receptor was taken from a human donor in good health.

The CDR3 here reads CASSRDGLNSPLHF. The sequence in DNA is TGTGCCAGCAGCCGGGACGGACTAAATTCACCCCTCCACTTT. The rearranged chain carries TRBV2 and TRBJ1-6, and perhaps TRBD1 as D gene, on 5 matching bases. V drops 6 bases and J drops 7 bases, leaving 13 bases in between. The CDR3 measures 14 amino acids from cysteine to phenylalanine. Just CDR3 DNA is preserved here, 42 bases in frame from base 1. CDR1 is given as SNHLY and CDR2 as FYNNEI, both from the germline V gene.